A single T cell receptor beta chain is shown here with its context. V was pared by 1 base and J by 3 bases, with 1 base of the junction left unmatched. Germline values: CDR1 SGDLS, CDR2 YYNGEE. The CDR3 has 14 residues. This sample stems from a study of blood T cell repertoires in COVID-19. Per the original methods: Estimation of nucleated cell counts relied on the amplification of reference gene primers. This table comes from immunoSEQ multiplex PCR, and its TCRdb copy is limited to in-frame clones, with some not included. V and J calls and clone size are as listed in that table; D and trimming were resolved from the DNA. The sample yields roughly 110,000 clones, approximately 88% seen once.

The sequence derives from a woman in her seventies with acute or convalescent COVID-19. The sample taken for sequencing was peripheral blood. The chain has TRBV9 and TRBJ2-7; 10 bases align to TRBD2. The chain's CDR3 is CASSVTSGNYEQYF. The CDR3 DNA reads TGTGCCAGCAGCGTAACTAGCGGGAACTACGAGCAGTACTTC.